What follows are 7 T cell receptor beta chains derived from one specimen sequenced in a study of CXCR3-negative and CXCR3-positive naive CD8 T cells. General study results and limits: The TRB CDR3s that CXCR3-positive naive cells carried were more hydrophobic than those of CXCR3-negative naive cells.

5' RACE with UMI labels generated the TRB cDNA libraries. TCRdb re-called the 5' RACE reads and shows each CDR3 protein once, DNA omitted. Recorded for this sample: tens of thousands of distinct CDR3 sequences. No antigen is known for these receptors. Sequencing was done on a sample of naive CXCR3+ CD8+ T cells from blood. Subset denoted: CD45RO-CCR7+CD27+CD95- naive CD8+ T cells expressing CXCR3 (TNR3+). These receptors came from a human donor in good health. Some clones in this sample may be carry-over from other donors' samples.

The chain joins TRBV4-2 to TRBJ1-5; TCRdb calls TRBD1, which cannot be checked without DNA. This CDR3 region has 16 residues. From germline, CDR1 is LGHNA and CDR2 YNFKEQ. CDR3 sequence reads: CASSQEGGAGHQPQHF.

The V and J genes are TRBV28 and TRBJ2-5; checking the TCRdb D call of TRBD2 is not possible without DNA. The CDR3 length is 15 residues. Germline CDR1 MDHEN, CDR2 SYDVKM. The CDR3: CASSFLAGQQETQYF.

The chain joins TRBV6-6 to TRBJ2-3; with no DNA, the TCRdb D assignment of TRBD1 cannot be verified. CDR1 is MNHNY, CDR2 SVGAGI, per germline (reference sequence). This CDR3 has 23 amino acids. The CDR3 sequence: CASSYSGQFGESIYVASTDTQYF.

The gene calls are TRBV30 and TRBJ1-2. Germline V gene lookup returns CDR1 GTSNPN and CDR2 SVGIG (reference sequence). The CDR3 has 14 amino acids. Here the CDR3 reads CAWSVGRTRYGYTF.

The V and J genes are TRBV7-9 and TRBJ1-2. The CDR3 runs to 14 residues. The germline CDR1 and CDR2 sequences are SEHNR and FQNEAQ (reference sequence). The CDR3 loop reads CASSLGRANYGYTF.

V is TRBV24-1 and J is TRBJ1-2. This CDR3 region has 13 residues. CDR1 is KGHDR and CDR2 is SFDVKD in the germline V gene. The CDR3 sequence: CATSDSPAYGYTF.

V is TRBV28 and J is TRBJ1-1; TCRdb outputs TRBD1, but without DNA this stays unchecked. The CDR3 runs 13 residues. Germline V gives CDR1 MDHEN, CDR2 SYDVKM. Here the CDR3 reads CASSLYRGTEAFF.